This entry describes one T cell receptor beta chain. With 2 bases removed from V and 2 bases from J, the gap between germline ends came to 12 bases. The CDR3 runs 15 residues. Germline assignment: CDR1 SGHVS and CDR2 FNYEAQ. This entry belongs to a study of blood T cell repertoires in COVID-19. Whole-study context: Italy, Spain and the United States were the sources of the convalescent and acute COVID-19 samples. T cells, B-cell-depleted T cells, or PBMCs supplied cDNA or gDNA.

Authors' analysis steps: Scientists estimated how many nucleated cells there were by amplifying reference gene primers. The assay was immunoSEQ multiplex PCR, and TCRdb's table has in-frame clones only and misses some. V, J and clone size are those of that table, while D and trimming were read from the DNA. The repertoire consists of about 160,000 clones, with roughly 84% occurring once and the leading ten covering roughly 14%. The clonotype was recovered from a man between 18 and 29 years old with active or convalescent COVID-19. J is TRBJ2-5 and V is TRBV7-6, with D unresolved. What was sequenced was peripheral blood. CDR3 nucleotide sequence: TGTGCCAGCAGCTTACTGAGGATCAGACAAGAGACCCAGTACTTC. Protein sequence: CASSLLRIRQETQYF.